A selection of T cell receptor beta chains follows, all from one sample in a study of blood T cell repertoires in COVID-19. Method: immunoSEQ multiplex PCR; TCRdb's copy keeps in-frame clones and lacks some. The table has 350,000 or so clones, roughly 86% seen once. The source material was PBMCs or T cells enriched from blood (not recorded which). The receptors shown here come from a young woman who had been exposed to COVID-19. Both conserved end residues are part of each CDR3. D genes are given only for firm matches. Clone size is given for some rows only: seen once, a few or many times, or a class if the clone is expanded.

TRBV7-3	TRBJ2-2	.	TRBD1	CASSPPGGVGTGELFF	TGTGCCAGCAGCCCTCCAGGGGGCGTAGGCACCGGGGAGCTGTTTTTT
TRBV6-5	TRBJ1-2	.	.	CASSYSGPNYGYTF	TGTGCCAGCAGTTACTCCGGTCCTAACTATGGCTACACCTTC
TRBV7-9	TRBJ1-2	.	.	CASSLATGTDFFPF	TGTGCCAGCAGCTTAGCGACCGGTACAGATTTCTTCCCCTTC
TRBV30	TRBJ2-4	.	.	CAWSWGVAKNIQYF	TGTGCCTGGAGTTGGGGGGTAGCCAAAAACATTCAGTACTTC
TRBV21-1	TRBJ2-7	.	.	CASRSCRRAHYEQYF	TGTGCCAGCAGAAGTTGTAGGCGGGCTCACTACGAGCAGTACTTC
TRBV3-1/TRBV3-2	TRBJ1-4	.	.	CASSRQTQNEKLFF	TGTGCCAGCAGCCGACAGACTCAAAATGAAAAACTGTTTTTT
TRBV11-3	TRBJ2-1	.	TRBD2	CASSPGLAGGGEQFF	TGTGCCAGCAGCCCCGGACTAGCGGGGGGAGGTGAGCAGTTCTTC
TRBV19	TRBJ2-1	.	TRBD2	CASSVPSAGGEQFF	TGTGCCAGTAGTGTGCCTTCAGCGGGAGGGGAGCAGTTCTTC
TRBV5-1	TRBJ1-2	few	.	CASSLGQYGYTF	TGCGCCAGCAGCTTGGGACAGTATGGCTACACCTTC
TRBV4-1	TRBJ1-5	.	.	CASSQDWGGTGSQPQHF	TGCGCCAGCAGCCAAGATTGGGGGGGCACCGGCAGTCAGCCCCAGCATTTT
TRBV7-3	TRBJ2-2	.	.	CASSLSGQWNTGELFF	TGTGCCAGCAGCTTATCAGGGCAGTGGAACACCGGGGAGCTGTTTTTT
TRBV2	TRBJ2-7	few	.	CASGGSGFYEQYF	TGTGCCAGCGGGGGGTCAGGTTTCTACGAGCAGTACTTC
TRBV16	TRBJ2-7	.	TRBD1	CASSQSTGGGREQYF	TGTGCCAGCAGCCAATCCACAGGGGGCGGAAGGGAGCAGTACTTC
TRBV12-3/TRBV12-4	TRBJ2-7	.	.	CASSTGSSYEQYF	TGTGCCAGCAGTACCGGGAGCTCCTACGAGCAGTACTTC
TRBV19	TRBJ1-2	.	.	CASSIGGGANYGYTF	TGTGCCAGTAGTATAGGAGGGGGAGCTAACTATGGCTACACCTTC
TRBV27	TRBJ2-2	once	.	CASSTAQYAELFF	TGTGCCAGCAGCACTGCCCAATATGCGGAGCTGTTTTTT